This is a list of T cell receptor beta chains from one sample in a study of blood T cell repertoires in COVID-19. Repertoires were generated with immunoSEQ multiplex PCR, while TCRdb's copy carries only in-frame clones and drops some. The data hold approximately 450,000 clones, with about 85% observed a single time. The source material was PBMCs or T cells enriched from blood (not recorded which). These receptors originate from a woman under 30 with acute COVID-19. The CDR3 runs from the conserved cysteine through the conserved F or W. The D gene is left open where the match is weak. The size of a clone is reported for some rows only, either as once, few or many, or as a class for expanded clones.

TGTGCCAGCAGTTACCCCACTAGCGGGAGGTCCCCTGAGCAGTTCTTC,CASSYPTSGRSPEQFF,TRBD2,TRBJ2-1,TRBV6-2/TRBV6-3,.
TGCCTAAAGGGGGAGCAGTACTTC,CLKGEQYF,.,TRBJ2-7,TRBV10-1,.
TGTGCCAGCACATTAGCGGGAGAGGTAAATGAGCAGTTCTTC,CASTLAGEVNEQFF,TRBD2,TRBJ2-1,TRBV28,.
TGTGCCAGCAGCTTACTACCGGGACAGACCTACAATGAGCAGTTCTTC,CASSLLPGQTYNEQFF,TRBD1,TRBJ2-1,TRBV11-2,.
TGTGCCAGTACCATCGGACAGTTAAATCAGCCCCAGCATTTT,CASTIGQLNQPQHF,.,TRBJ1-5,TRBV19,.
TGTGCCAGCAGCGTCACGCACAGGGGTTCGTCTTACGAGCAGTACTTC,CASSVTHRGSSYEQYF,TRBD1,TRBJ2-7,TRBV9,.
TGTGCCAGCAGCTTGGCCGGCGGGGGAGGATACGGTCAGCCCCAGCATTTT,CASSLAGGGGYGQPQHF,.,TRBJ1-5,TRBV5-6,.
TGTGCCAGCAGCGTCGAGTCAAGGGACAGGGCGGCGAACACCGGGGAGCTGTTTTTT,CASSVESRDRAANTGELFF,TRBD1,TRBJ2-2,TRBV9,.
TGTGCCAGCAGTCGCTCTGGCAACACTGAAGCTTTCTTT,CASSRSGNTEAFF,.,TRBJ1-1,TRBV12-3/TRBV12-4,few
TGTGCCAGCGGACAGAACAATCAGCCCCAGCATTTT,CASGQNNQPQHF,.,TRBJ1-5,TRBV3-1/TRBV3-2,once
TGTGCCATCGGCCGGGTGTACGAGCAGTACTTC,CAIGRVYEQYF,.,TRBJ2-7,TRBV10-3,few
TGTGCCAGCAGCGATCGGACAGCGCTCTATGGCTACACCTTC,CASSDRTALYGYTF,.,TRBJ1-2,TRBV6-2/TRBV6-3,.
TGTGCCAGCTCACCAAGACAAGGGACAGCAAATAATGAGCAGTTCTTC,CASSPRQGTANNEQFF,TRBD1,TRBJ2-1,TRBV18,few
TGTGCCAGCAGCTTCGAGGGAGTGAACACTGAAGCTTTCTTT,CASSFEGVNTEAFF,.,TRBJ1-1,TRBV7-3,.
TGTGCCAGCAGATACGAGGGACTAGAAGGCCACGAGCAGTACTTC,CASRYEGLEGHEQYF,TRBD2,TRBJ2-7,TRBV6-2/TRBV6-3,.
TGTGCCAGCAGCTTAGGGGACAGGAATCAGCCCCAGCATTTT,CASSLGDRNQPQHF,TRBD1,TRBJ1-5,TRBV13,.
TGTGCCAGCAGTTTAGGGGGGGTACAGACCCAGTACTTC,CASSLGGVQTQYF,TRBD2,TRBJ2-5,TRBV28,.
TGTGCCAGCTCCCTAGGGGCGGGGGACGCCAAAAACATTCAGTACTTC,CASSLGAGDAKNIQYF,.,TRBJ2-4,TRBV12-1,.
TGCGCCAGCAGCCAAGGTAGAGGTAGGGGCTCCACCGGGGAGCTGTTTTTT,CASSQGRGRGSTGELFF,.,TRBJ2-2,TRBV4-3,.
TGTGCCAGCAGCGTAGAAGGGACAGGGACGGCCTATGGCTACACCTTC,CASSVEGTGTAYGYTF,TRBD1,TRBJ1-2,TRBV9,.
TGTGCCAGCAGCCTGAGTGGGGGCGCCTACAATGAGCAGTTCTTC,CASSLSGGAYNEQFF,.,TRBJ2-1,TRBV3-1/TRBV3-2,.
TGTGCCAGTAGTAGGAACAGAGGGGGCCCGAACACTGAAGCTTTCTTT,CASSRNRGGPNTEAFF,TRBD1,TRBJ1-1,TRBV19,once
TGTGCCAGTAGTATAGGCCGGGACAGTCAAAGCAATCAGCCCCAGCATTTT,CASSIGRDSQSNQPQHF,TRBD1,TRBJ1-5,TRBV19,.
TGTGCCAGCAGCCAAGCCAGGGATGGTAGGCAGCCCCAGCATTTT,CASSQARDGRQPQHF,.,TRBJ1-5,TRBV3-1/TRBV3-2,.
TGTGCCAGCAGTTACTTCCTAACAGGGGATAATTCACCCCTCCACTTT,CASSYFLTGDNSPLHF,TRBD1,TRBJ1-6,TRBV6-5,.
TGTGCCAGCAGTTACATCCAGACAGGAGGAACTGAAGCTTTCTTT,CASSYIQTGGTEAFF,.,TRBJ1-1,TRBV27,.